Listed here are 20 T cell receptor beta chains from one sample, sequenced in a study of blood T cell repertoires in COVID-19. The assay was immunoSEQ multiplex PCR, and TCRdb's table has in-frame clones only and misses some. The repertoire holds over 150,000 clones, with about 85% as singletons. The sample taken for sequencing was peripheral blood. These receptors came from a woman aged 55-70 years with COVID-19, enrolled during active disease.

J is TRBJ1-2 and V is TRBV27; TRBD1 is a possible D gene (5 bases). CDR1 and CDR2 (germline): MNHEY, SMNVEV (reference sequence). V was trimmed by 5 bases and J by 6 bases, leaving 13 bases between them. CDR3 length equals 13 residues. CDR3 nucleotides: TGTGCCAGCAGTCCCCAGGGTCTCCATGGCTACACCTTC. Its protein product is CASSPQGLHGYTF.

The chain has TRBV7-8 and TRBJ1-5, with D tentatively TRBD1 (5 bases). This CDR3 has 19 amino acids. The V end lost 0 bases, the J end lost 0 bases, and 18 bases lay between the germline ends. Germline CDR1 is SGHVS and CDR2 is FQNEAQ. In DNA form, the CDR3 reads TGTGCCAGCAGCTTAGCGGGGACTGAATTTACCAGTAGCAATCAGCCCCAGCATTTT. This encodes CASSLAGTEFTSSNQPQHF.

In DNA form, the CDR3 reads TGTGCCAGCAGTTACTCAACAGGGGGCGCGGCAGATACGCAGTATTTT. This codes for CASSYSTGGAADTQYF. The J gene is TRBJ2-3, the V gene TRBV6-2 or TRBV6-3; 9 bases are shared with TRBD1. This CDR3 has 16 amino acids. Trimming at V came to 0 bases and at J to 4 bases, leaving 5 bases not matched to a gene. Germline V gene sequence: CDR1 MNHEY, CDR2 SVGEGT.

The genes are TRBV10-3 and TRBJ1-3; perhaps TRBD1 as D (6 bases). The ends were cut back, 9 bases at V and 4 bases at J, with 16 bases in the middle. The CDR3 is 14 amino acids. Per the germline V gene, CDR1 is ENHRY and CDR2 is SYGVKD. CDR3 coding DNA: TGTGCCATTACTACAGGGCAGGTCGGAAACACCATATATTTT. Translating gives CAITTGQVGNTIYF.

This chain connects TRBV5-1 to TRBJ1-1; possible D gene TRBD1, 6 bases. Trimming removed 0 bases at V and 1 base at J, with 19 bases between. From germline, CDR1 is SGHRS and CDR2 YFSETQ. The CDR3 spans 18 residues. The CDR3 spells CASSLASGARQGNTEAFF. The CDR3 DNA reads TGCGCCAGCAGCTTGGCCTCAGGGGCCCGTCAAGGGAACACTGAAGCTTTCTTT. The full variable domain, with the rest looked up from reference TRBV5-1 and TRBJ1-1, is KAGVTQTPRYLIKTRGQQVTLSCSPISGHRSVSWYQQTPGQGLQFLFEYFSETQRNKGNFPGRFSGRQFSNSRSEMNVSTLELGDSALYLCASSLASGARQGNTEAFFGQGTRLTVV.

The V gene is TRBV5-1, the J gene TRBJ1-1; TRBD1 matches 7 bases. The CDR3 sequence is 16 residues long. With V trimmed by 3 bases and J by 1 base, 9 bases remained unmatched. Per germline, CDR1 SGHRS and CDR2 YFSETQ. In nucleotides, the CDR3 is TGCGCCAGCAGCTCCCGGGACAGTAACTCGAACACTGAAGCTTTCTTT. This translates into CASSSRDSNSNTEAFF.

V usage is TRBV19 and J usage is TRBJ1-5, with D perhaps TRBD1 (5 bases). Germline V lookup: CDR1 LNHDA, CDR2 SQIVND (reference sequence). V was pared by 6 bases and J by 4 bases, with 16 bases between. CDR3 length: 15 amino acids. CDR3 sequence reads: CASRTDILRNQPQHF. For the CDR3, the DNA is TGTGCCAGTAGGACGGACATCCTTAGGAATCAGCCCCAGCATTTT.

This sequence joins TRBV28 and TRBJ1-2, with unresolved D. Germline V CDR1 and CDR2: MDHEN, SYDVKM. This CDR3 comprises 13 residues. V dropped 3 bases and J dropped 5 bases, with 10 bases sitting between them. CDR3 amino acids: CASSLGRMYGYTF. CDR3 DNA sequence: TGTGCCAGCAGTTTGGGCAGGATGTATGGCTACACCTTC.

The chain couples TRBV27 to TRBJ1-6; tentative D call: TRBD1 (5 bases). Germline loops: CDR1 MNHEY, CDR2 SMNVEV (reference sequence). This CDR3 is built from 14 residues. The V end lost 5 bases, the J end lost 11 bases, and 16 bases lay between the germline ends. This CDR3 is CASSLYLGGAPLHF. In DNA, the CDR3 is TGTGCCAGCAGTCTATACCTGGGGGGGGCACCCCTCCACTTT.

V gene TRBV20-1 combines with J gene TRBJ2-7; tentatively, D is TRBD1 (6 bases). Trimming stripped 3 bases from V and 4 bases from J, with 10 bases between. The CDR3 extends over 12 amino acids. Per germline, CDR1 DFQATT and CDR2 SNEGSKA (reference sequence). The CDR3 here is CSASKQGYEQYF. CDR3 nucleotide sequence: TGCAGTGCTAGTAAACAGGGATACGAGCAGTACTTC.

The J gene is TRBJ1-2, the V gene TRBV3-1 (or the pseudogene TRBV3-2), with a tentative D call TRBD1 (5 bases). Deletions cut 3 bases from V and 4 bases from J, with 15 bases between. In germline, CDR1 is LGHDT, CDR2 YNNKEL (reference sequence). The CDR3 is made up of 15 amino acids. CDR3 protein: CASSQKGVRSYGYTF. As DNA, the CDR3 is TGTGCCAGCAGCCAGAAAGGGGTCCGCTCCTATGGCTACACCTTC.

Turning to this clone: One end of the junction varies from germline; a read error may be responsible. The gene calls are TRBV6-6 and TRBJ1-1; 9 positions agree with TRBD1. Germline values: CDR1 MNHNY, CDR2 SVGAGI (reference sequence). The CDR3 runs to 13 residues. The CDR3 is CASSYWGQGEAFF. The CDR3 DNA follows: TGTGCCAGCAGCTACTGGGGACAGGGTGAAGCTTTCTTT.

The rearrangement joins TRBV5-1 to TRBJ2-1; TRBD2 matches at 12 bases. CDR1 SGHRS and CDR2 YFSETQ come from the germline V gene. The V segment lost 0 bases and the J segment 0 bases; nucleotides outside the gene matches: 7. The CDR3 consists of 19 residues. CDR3 sequence: CASSLVLAGGGSSYNEQFF. CDR3 nucleotides: TGCGCCAGCAGCTTGGTGCTAGCGGGAGGGGGGTCCTCCTACAATGAGCAGTTCTTC.

This chain joins TRBV9 and TRBJ2-1; 7 bases are shared with TRBD2. CDR1 and CDR2 (germline): SGDLS, YYNGEE. Trimming took 2 bases from V and 5 from J; bases not matched to a gene: 7. CDR3 length equals 15 residues. CDR3 in amino acids: CASSVIGTTHNEQFF. CDR3 DNA: TGTGCCAGCAGCGTGATCGGGACTACCCACAATGAGCAGTTCTTC.

This clone has a single count. This chain joins TRBV7-8 and TRBJ1-2; the D gene is possibly TRBD1 (6 bases). Trimming removed 6 bases at V and 2 bases at J, with 13 bases between. The CDR3 contains 14 residues. Germline CDR1 is SGHVS and CDR2 is FQNEAQ. Written as DNA, the CDR3 is TGTGCCAGCAGGGTGGACAGCGCGAACTATGGCTACACCTTC. Amino acid sequence: CASRVDSANYGYTF.

The CDR3 sequence: CASRPTGWDNQPQHF. CDR3 sequence (DNA): TGTGCCAGCAGACCGACAGGGTGGGACAATCAGCCCCAGCATTTT. This chain connects TRBV6-6 to TRBJ1-5, with TRBD1 matching 7 bases. Per germline, CDR1 MNHNY and CDR2 SVGAGI (reference sequence). CDR3 length: 15 amino acids. V shed 6 bases and J 3 bases; nucleotides not matched to a gene: 8.

This chain joins TRBV7-2 and TRBJ2-5; 9 bases fit TRBD1. Germline V lookup: CDR1 SGHTA, CDR2 FQGNSA. Trimming at V came to 6 bases and at J to 4 bases, leaving 6 bases not matched to a gene. This CDR3 is 14 amino acids long. The CDR3 spells CASSYTGGRETQYF. For the CDR3, the DNA is TGTGCCAGCAGTTATACAGGGGGCCGAGAGACCCAGTACTTC.

The CDR3, as DNA: TGTGCCAGTAGTACGGGGACAGTAAATGAAAAACTGTTTTTT. It yields the protein CASSTGTVNEKLFF. V gene TRBV19 combines with J gene TRBJ1-4; 7 bases map to TRBD1. The CDR3 sequence is 14 residues long. V shed 4 bases, J shed 5 bases, and the junction held 4 bases outside the gene matches. Germline V gene sequence: CDR1 LNHDA, CDR2 SQIVND (reference sequence).

V gene TRBV7-8 combines with J gene TRBJ1-1; tentatively, D is TRBD1 (6 bases). V shed 5 bases and J shed 6 bases, with 13 bases lying between them. CDR1 and CDR2 from the germline V gene are SGHVS and FQNEAQ. CDR3 length: 13 amino acids. Written as DNA, the CDR3 is TGTGCCAGCAGCCGAGACAGGAGCGCTGAAGCTTTCTTT. It is translated as CASSRDRSAEAFF.

The CDR3 loop is CASSFGTGQTETQYF. The CDR3 DNA follows: TGTGCCAGCAGCTTCGGGACAGGGCAGACAGAGACCCAGTACTTC. This sequence joins TRBV11-1 and TRBJ2-5; 9 nucleotides match TRBD1. The germline gives CDR1 SGHAT, CDR2 FQDESV (reference sequence). The length of the CDR3 is 15 residues. V trimming: 3 bases; J trimming: 4 bases; junction bases outside the gene matches: 6.